This TCR beta chain was captured by sequencing in a study of cytomegalovirus exposure and HLA in healthy donors. The CDR3 consists of 15 residues. Germline CDR1 and CDR2: MNHNS and SASEGT. With 2 bases removed from V and 1 base from J, the gap between germline ends came to 9 bases. Assay used: immunoSEQ multiplex PCR; TCRdb lists only in-frame clones, some missing. The top ten clones hold about 1.9% of a sample with 120,000 or so clones, about 90% of them seen once. Study-level findings and limits: Specificity of a few CMV-associated chains for CMV antigens was verified in vitro. Rarity characterized most TCR sequences, yet some public TCRs appeared in many donors. TCR clusters originating in the first cohort tended to co-occur in the roughly 130 validation repertoires, according to a later analysis. It was reported that the classifier diagnosed cytomegalovirus status with high specificity and sensitivity in both the original and validation cohorts.

In regard to this clone: Its target is unknown.

The sample comprised PBMCs. The rearrangement uses TRBV6-1 and TRBJ2-1; no definite D call. This TCR was recovered from a woman between 18 and 29 years old in good health and CMV-seronegative. CDR3 in amino acids: CASSESERSYNEQFF. CDR3 nucleotides: TGTGCCAGCAGTGAATCCGAGAGATCCTACAATGAGCAGTTCTTC.